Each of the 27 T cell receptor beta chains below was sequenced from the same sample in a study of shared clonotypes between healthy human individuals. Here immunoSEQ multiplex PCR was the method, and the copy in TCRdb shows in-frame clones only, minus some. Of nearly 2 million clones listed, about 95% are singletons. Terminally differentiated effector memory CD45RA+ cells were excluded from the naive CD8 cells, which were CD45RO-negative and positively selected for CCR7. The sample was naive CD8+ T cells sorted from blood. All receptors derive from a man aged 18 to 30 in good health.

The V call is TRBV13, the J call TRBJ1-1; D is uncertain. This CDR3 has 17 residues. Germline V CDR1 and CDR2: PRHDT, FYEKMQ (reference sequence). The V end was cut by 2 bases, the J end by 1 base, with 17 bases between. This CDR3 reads CASSLSALGQKNTEAFF. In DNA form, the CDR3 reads TGTGCCAGCAGCTTATCAGCCCTAGGGCAGAAGAACACTGAAGCTTTCTTT.

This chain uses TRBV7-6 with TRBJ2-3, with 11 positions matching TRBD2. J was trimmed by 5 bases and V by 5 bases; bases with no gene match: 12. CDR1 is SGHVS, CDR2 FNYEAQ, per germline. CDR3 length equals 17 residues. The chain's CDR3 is CASSMGLAGGLVDTQYF. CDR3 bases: TGTGCCAGCAGCATGGGGCTAGCGGGAGGATTAGTAGATACGCAGTATTTT.

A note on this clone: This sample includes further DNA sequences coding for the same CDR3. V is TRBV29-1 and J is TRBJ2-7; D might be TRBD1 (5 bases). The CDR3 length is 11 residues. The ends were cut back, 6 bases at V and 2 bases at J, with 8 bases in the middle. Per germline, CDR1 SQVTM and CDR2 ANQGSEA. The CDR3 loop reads CSVTAPYEQYF. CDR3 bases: TGCAGCGTGACAGCTCCCTACGAGCAGTACTTC.

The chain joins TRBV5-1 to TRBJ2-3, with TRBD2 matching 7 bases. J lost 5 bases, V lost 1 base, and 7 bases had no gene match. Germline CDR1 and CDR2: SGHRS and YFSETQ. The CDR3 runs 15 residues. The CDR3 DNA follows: TGCGCCAGCAGCTTGTGGGCGGGAGAAGAAGATACGCAGTATTTT. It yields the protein CASSLWAGEEDTQYF.

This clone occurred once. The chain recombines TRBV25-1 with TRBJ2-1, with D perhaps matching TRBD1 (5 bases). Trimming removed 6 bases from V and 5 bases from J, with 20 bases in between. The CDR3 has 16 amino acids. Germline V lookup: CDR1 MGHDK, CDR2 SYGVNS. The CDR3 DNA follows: TGTGCCAGCAGAGGACAAGACACTCAACGCCACAATGAGCAGTTCTTC. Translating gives CASRGQDTQRHNEQFF.

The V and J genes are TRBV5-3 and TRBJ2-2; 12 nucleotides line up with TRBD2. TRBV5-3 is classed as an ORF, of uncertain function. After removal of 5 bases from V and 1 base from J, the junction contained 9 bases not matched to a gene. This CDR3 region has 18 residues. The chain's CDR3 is CARRHATSGGLNTGELFF. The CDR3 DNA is TGTGCCAGAAGACACGCGACTAGCGGGGGCCTGAACACCGGGGAGCTGTTTTTT.

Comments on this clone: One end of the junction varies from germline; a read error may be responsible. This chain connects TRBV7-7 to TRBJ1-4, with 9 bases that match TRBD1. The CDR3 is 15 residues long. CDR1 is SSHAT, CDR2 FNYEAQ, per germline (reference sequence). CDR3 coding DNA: TGTGCTAGCAGCCTAAGGACAGGGGAGGATGAAAAACTGTTTTTT. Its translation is CASSLRTGEDEKLFF.

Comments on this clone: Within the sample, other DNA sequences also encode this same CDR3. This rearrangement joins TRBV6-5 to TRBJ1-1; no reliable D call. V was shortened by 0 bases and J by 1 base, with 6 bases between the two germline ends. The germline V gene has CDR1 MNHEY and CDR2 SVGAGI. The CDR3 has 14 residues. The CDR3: CASSYSEGNTEAFF. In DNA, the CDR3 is TGTGCCAGCAGTTACTCAGAAGGGAACACTGAAGCTTTCTTT.

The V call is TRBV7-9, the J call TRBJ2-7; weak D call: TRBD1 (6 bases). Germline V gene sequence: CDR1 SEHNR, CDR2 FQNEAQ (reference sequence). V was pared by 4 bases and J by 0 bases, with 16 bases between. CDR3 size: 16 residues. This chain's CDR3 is CASSWSRDISSYEQYF. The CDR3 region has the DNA TGTGCCAGCAGCTGGAGTCGGGACATATCCTCCTACGAGCAGTACTTC.

The CDR3 spells CASSPGHPAYEQYF. In DNA, the CDR3 is TGCGCCAGCAGCCCCGGACATCCCGCCTACGAGCAGTACTTC. The chain carries TRBV4-3 and TRBJ2-7; perhaps TRBD1 as D (5 bases). V was pared by 4 bases and J by 2 bases, with 12 bases between. This CDR3 has 14 amino acids. Looked up from germline, CDR1 is LGHNA and CDR2 is YSLEER.

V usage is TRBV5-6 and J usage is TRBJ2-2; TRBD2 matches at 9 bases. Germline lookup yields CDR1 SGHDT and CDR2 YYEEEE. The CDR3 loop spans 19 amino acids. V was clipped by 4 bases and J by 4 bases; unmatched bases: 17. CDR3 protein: CASSNIGFVAGVSTGELFF. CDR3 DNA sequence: TGTGCCAGCAGCAATATTGGCTTTGTAGCGGGAGTATCCACCGGGGAGCTGTTTTTT.

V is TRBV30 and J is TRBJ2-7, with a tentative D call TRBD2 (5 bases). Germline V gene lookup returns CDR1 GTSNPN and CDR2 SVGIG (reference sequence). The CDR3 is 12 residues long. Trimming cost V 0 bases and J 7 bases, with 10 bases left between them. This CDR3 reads CAWSVDRGEQYF. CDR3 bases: TGTGCCTGGAGTGTTGACCGGGGAGAGCAGTACTTC.

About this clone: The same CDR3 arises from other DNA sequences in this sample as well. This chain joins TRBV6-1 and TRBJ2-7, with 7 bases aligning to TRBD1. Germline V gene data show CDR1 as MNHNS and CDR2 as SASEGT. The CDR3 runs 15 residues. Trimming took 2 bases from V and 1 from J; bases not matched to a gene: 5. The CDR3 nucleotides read TGTGCCAGCAGTGAATTAGGGACAGTTTCCTACGAGCAGTACTTC. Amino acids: CASSELGTVSYEQYF.

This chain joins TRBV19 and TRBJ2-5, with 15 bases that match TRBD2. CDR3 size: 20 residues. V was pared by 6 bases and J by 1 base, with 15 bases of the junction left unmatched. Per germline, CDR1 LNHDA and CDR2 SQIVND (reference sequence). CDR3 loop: CASSPLYRTSGGGFQETQYF. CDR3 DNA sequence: TGTGCCAGTAGCCCCCTATACCGGACTAGCGGGGGGGGGTTCCAAGAGACCCAGTACTTC.

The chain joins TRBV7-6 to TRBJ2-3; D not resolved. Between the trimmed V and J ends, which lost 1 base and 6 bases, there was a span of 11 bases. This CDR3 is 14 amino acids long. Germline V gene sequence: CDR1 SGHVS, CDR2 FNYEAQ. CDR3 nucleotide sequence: TGTGCCAGCAGCTTAGAATCGCCCTCGGATACGCAGTATTTT. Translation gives CASSLESPSDTQYF. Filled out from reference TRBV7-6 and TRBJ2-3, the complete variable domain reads GAGVSQSPRYKVTKRGQDVALRCDPISGHVSLYWYRQALGQGPEFLTYFNYEAQQDKSGLPNDRFSAERPEGSISTLTIQRTEQRDSAMYRCASSLESPSDTQYFGPGTRLTVL.

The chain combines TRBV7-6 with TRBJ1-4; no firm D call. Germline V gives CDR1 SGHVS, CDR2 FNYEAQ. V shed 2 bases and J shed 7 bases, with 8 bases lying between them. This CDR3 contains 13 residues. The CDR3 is CASSLNFGEKLFF. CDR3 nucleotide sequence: TGTGCCAGCAGCTTAAACTTCGGTGAAAAACTGTTTTTT.

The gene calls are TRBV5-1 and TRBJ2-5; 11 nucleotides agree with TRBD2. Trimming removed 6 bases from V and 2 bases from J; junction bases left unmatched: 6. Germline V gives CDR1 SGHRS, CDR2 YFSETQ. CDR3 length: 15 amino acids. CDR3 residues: CASKATSGEQETQYF. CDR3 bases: TGCGCCAGCAAAGCGACTAGCGGGGAACAAGAGACCCAGTACTTC.

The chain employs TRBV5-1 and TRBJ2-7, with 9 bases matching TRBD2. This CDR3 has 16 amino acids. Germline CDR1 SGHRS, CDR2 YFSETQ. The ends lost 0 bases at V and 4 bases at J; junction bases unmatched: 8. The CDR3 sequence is CASSLEGLAISYEQYF. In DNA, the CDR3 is TGCGCCAGCAGCTTGGAAGGACTAGCGATCTCGTACGAGCAGTACTTC. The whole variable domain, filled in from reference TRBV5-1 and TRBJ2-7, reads KAGVTQTPRYLIKTRGQQVTLSCSPISGHRSVSWYQQTPGQGLQFLFEYFSETQRNKGNFPGRFSGRQFSNSRSEMNVSTLELGDSALYLCASSLEGLAISYEQYFGPGTRLTVT.

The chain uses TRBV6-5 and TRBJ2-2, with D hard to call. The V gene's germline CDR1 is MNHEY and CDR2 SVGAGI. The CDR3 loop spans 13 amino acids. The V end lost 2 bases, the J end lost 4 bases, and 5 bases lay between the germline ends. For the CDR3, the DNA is TGTGCCAGCAGTTACGGAATCACCGGGGAGCTGTTTTTT. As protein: CASSYGITGELFF.

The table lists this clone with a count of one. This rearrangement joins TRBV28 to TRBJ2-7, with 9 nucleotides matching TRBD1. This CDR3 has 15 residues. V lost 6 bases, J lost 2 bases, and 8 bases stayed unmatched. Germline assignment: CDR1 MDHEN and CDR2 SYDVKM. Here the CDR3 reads CASSPGTGTTYEQYF. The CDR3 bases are TGTGCCAGCAGCCCGGGGACAGGGACTACCTACGAGCAGTACTTC.

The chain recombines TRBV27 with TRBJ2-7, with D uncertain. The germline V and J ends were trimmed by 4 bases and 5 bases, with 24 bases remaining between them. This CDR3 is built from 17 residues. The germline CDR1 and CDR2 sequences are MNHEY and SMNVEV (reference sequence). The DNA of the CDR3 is TGTGCCAGCAGTTCGACGACGGTTCAGGTTGGAAGGAACGAGCAGTACTTC. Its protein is CASSSTTVQVGRNEQYF.

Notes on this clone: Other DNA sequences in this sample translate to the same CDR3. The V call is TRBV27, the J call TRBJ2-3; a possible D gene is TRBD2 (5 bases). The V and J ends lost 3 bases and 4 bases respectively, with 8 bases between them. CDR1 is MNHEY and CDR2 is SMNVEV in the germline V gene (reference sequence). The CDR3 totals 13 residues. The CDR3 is CASSFRGADTQYF. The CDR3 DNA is TGTGCCAGCAGTTTCCGGGGAGCAGATACGCAGTATTTT.

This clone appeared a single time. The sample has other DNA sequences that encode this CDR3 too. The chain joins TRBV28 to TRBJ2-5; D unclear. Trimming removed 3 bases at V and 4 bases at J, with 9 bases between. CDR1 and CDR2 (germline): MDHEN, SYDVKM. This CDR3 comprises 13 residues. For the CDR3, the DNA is TGTGCCAGCAGTTTTGGACCGGGAGAGACCCAGTACTTC. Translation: CASSFGPGETQYF.

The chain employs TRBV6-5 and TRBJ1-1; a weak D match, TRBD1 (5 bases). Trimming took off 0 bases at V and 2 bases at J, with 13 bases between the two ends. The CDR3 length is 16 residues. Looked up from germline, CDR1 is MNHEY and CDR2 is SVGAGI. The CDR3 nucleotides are TGTGCCAGCAGTTACTCGTGGGTAGGGGCCAACACTGAAGCTTTCTTT. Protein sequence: CASSYSWVGANTEAFF.

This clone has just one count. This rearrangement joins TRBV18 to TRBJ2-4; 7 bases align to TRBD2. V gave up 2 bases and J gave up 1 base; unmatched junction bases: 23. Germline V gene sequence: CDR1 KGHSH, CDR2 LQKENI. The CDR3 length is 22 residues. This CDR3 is CASSPDRPGLAGVGGAKNIQYF. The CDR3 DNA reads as TGTGCCAGCTCACCAGATCGGCCGGGACTGGCGGGAGTTGGAGGGGCCAAAAACATTCAGTACTTC.

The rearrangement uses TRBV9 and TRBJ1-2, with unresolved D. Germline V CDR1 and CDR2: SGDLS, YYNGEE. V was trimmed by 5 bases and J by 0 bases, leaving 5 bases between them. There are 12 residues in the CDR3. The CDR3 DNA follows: TGTGCCAGCAGTCCCTCTAACTATGGCTACACCTTC. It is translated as CASSPSNYGYTF.

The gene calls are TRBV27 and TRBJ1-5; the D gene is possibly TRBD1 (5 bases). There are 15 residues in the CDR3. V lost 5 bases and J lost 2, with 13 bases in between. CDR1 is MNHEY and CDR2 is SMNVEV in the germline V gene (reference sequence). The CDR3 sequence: CASSPGRLGNQPQHF. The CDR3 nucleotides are TGTGCCAGCAGTCCAGGGCGGCTTGGCAATCAGCCCCAGCATTTT.